This passage covers 3 T cell receptor beta chains from one sample sequenced in a study of post-analysis software for immune sequencing data. Overall study findings and caveats: Controls had lower frequencies than patients of a few TRBV segments, which included TRBV5-6, TRBV5-1 and TRBV20-1.

cDNA libraries of TCR beta carried unique molecular identifiers. One entry per CDR3 protein results from TCRdb running MiXCR on the PCR reads. The sample lists hundreds of thousands of distinct CDR3 sequences; roughly 30% were seen once. Antigens for these TCRs are unknown. The sequenced sample consisted of blood. Every receptor here comes from a girl under 18 with multiple sclerosis.

The chain is built from TRBV6-4 and TRBJ2-3; TRBD2 matches at 9 bases. With 7 bases clipped from V and 6 bases from J, the junction kept 11 bases outside the gene matches. The germline V gene has CDR1 MRHNA and CDR2 SNTAGT. The CDR3 has 15 amino acids. The CDR3 loop reads CASNPELAGWDTQYF. Here the CDR3 DNA reads TGTGCCAGCAACCCGGAGCTAGCGGGATGGGATACGCAGTATTTT.

CDR3 region: CASSQDRQVAYEQYF. CDR3 nucleotide sequence: TGCGCCAGCAGCCAAGATCGGCAGGTTGCCTACGAGCAGTACTTC. The chain uses TRBV4-3 and TRBJ2-7; unclear D gene. The germline gives CDR1 LGHNA, CDR2 YSLEER. Trimming took off 0 bases at V and 2 bases at J, with 11 bases between the two ends. This CDR3 has 15 residues.

The chain recombines TRBV7-2 with TRBJ2-3; possibly TRBD1 for D (6 bases). CDR1 is SGHTA, CDR2 FQGNSA, per germline. CDR3 length equals 13 residues. Between the trimmed V and J ends, which lost 5 bases and 6 bases, there was a span of 12 bases. The CDR3 here is CASSEGHPDTQYF. The CDR3 region has the DNA TGTGCCAGCAGCGAGGGACACCCCGATACGCAGTATTTT.